This TCR beta chain was recovered during a study of TIL therapy for anti-PD-1-resistant metastatic lung cancer. Time point indicated: pre-treatment sample, taken before nivolumab and TIL therapy. Patients were adults with stage 4 NSCLC. From germline, CDR1 is LNHDA and CDR2 SQIVND (reference sequence). CDR3 size: 13 residues. The V segment lost 10 bases and the J segment 5 bases; nucleotides outside the gene matches: 7. This was the immunoSEQ v3 assay. Sequenced by immunoSEQ multiplex PCR; TCRdb stores in-frame clones only, minus some. Among 36,000 or so clones listed, roughly 70% were seen once. The sequences come from blood, collected at baseline. The TCR was taken from a person aged 25-79 years with non-small cell lung cancer. This rearrangement joins TRBV19 to TRBJ2-2, with 7 bases that match TRBD2. The CDR3 here is CATKRGGTGELFF. DNA for the CDR3: TGTGCCACAAAGCGGGGTGGGACCGGGGAGCTGTTTTTT.